The 23 T cell receptor beta chains presented below share a single source sample, sequenced in a study of blood T cell repertoires in COVID-19. Repertoires were generated with immunoSEQ multiplex PCR, while TCRdb's copy carries only in-frame clones and drops some. There are under 250,000 clones in the sample; 81% occur only once, and approximately 8.7% lies in the top ten. The sequencing sample was made of peripheral blood. These receptors originate from a woman of 80 years or more with acute or convalescent COVID-19.

This clone was counted only a few times. J is TRBJ2-1 and V is TRBV9; no firm D call. This CDR3 comprises 14 residues. Germline CDR1 reads SGDLS; CDR2 reads YYNGEE. V lost 4 bases and J lost 6, with 14 bases in between. CDR3: CASSPRILFNEQFF. For the CDR3, the DNA is TGTGCCAGCAGCCCGAGGATACTATTCAATGAGCAGTTCTTC. Full variable domain (rest looked up from reference TRBV9 and TRBJ2-1): DSGVTQTPKHLITATGQRVTLRCSPRSGDLSVYWYQQSLDQGLQFLIQYYNGEERAKGNILERFSAQQFPDLHSELNLSSLELGDSALYFCASSPRILFNEQFFGPGTRLTVL.

V is TRBV28 and J is TRBJ1-5; D is perhaps TRBD1 (6 bases). This CDR3 region has 14 residues. Germline loops: CDR1 MDHEN, CDR2 SYDVKM. Trimming cost V 6 bases and J 3 bases, with 12 bases left between them. The CDR3 coding sequence is TGTGCCAGCAGCGCCTCAGGGGACAATCAGCCCCAGCATTTT. Translating it yields CASSASGDNQPQHF.

V usage is TRBV5-1 and J usage is TRBJ2-3, with 9 positions matching TRBD2. The V gene's germline CDR1 is SGHRS and CDR2 YFSETQ. V lost 3 bases to trimming and J lost 3 bases; unmatched junction nucleotides: 11. The CDR3 is made up of 17 amino acids. CDR3: CASSSGLALGVTDTQYF. DNA of the CDR3: TGCGCCAGCAGCTCCGGACTAGCGCTAGGGGTTACAGATACGCAGTATTTT.

The chain employs TRBV5-1 and TRBJ1-2; TRBD1 matches at 9 bases. V shed 4 bases, J shed 5 bases, and the junction held 6 bases outside the gene matches. Germline CDR1 SGHRS, CDR2 YFSETQ. CDR3 length equals 14 residues. For the CDR3, the DNA is TGCGCCAGCAGCCTAGCCGGGACAGGGTATGGCTACACCTTC. Translation: CASSLAGTGYGYTF.

This chain joins TRBV2 and TRBJ2-5; 14 bases line up with TRBD2. The CDR3 has 16 residues. Trimming cost V 7 bases and J 2 bases; bases outside gene matches: 6. Per germline, CDR1 SNHLY and CDR2 FYNNEI. The CDR3 loop reads CASNLGLAGGQETQYF. CDR3 DNA sequence: TGTGCCAGCAACTTAGGACTAGCGGGGGGTCAAGAGACCCAGTACTTC. The entire variable domain, with the rest obtained from reference TRBV2 and TRBJ2-5, is as follows: EPEVTQTPSHQVTQMGQEVILRCVPISNHLYFYWYRQILGQKVEFLVSFYNNEISEKSEIFDDQFSVERPDGSNFTLKIRSTKLEDSAMYFCASNLGLAGGQETQYFGPGTRLLVL.

The gene calls are TRBV5-1 and TRBJ2-7; 7 bases match TRBD2. Germline V lookup: CDR1 SGHRS, CDR2 YFSETQ. This CDR3 has 14 amino acids. The junction had 5 bases not matched to a gene; V was cut back by 5 bases and J by 0 bases. The CDR3 DNA reads TGCGCCAGCAGACCAACTAGCGCCTCCTACGAGCAGTACTTC. Residues: CASRPTSASYEQYF.

The rearrangement links TRBV29-1 to TRBJ2-1, with 8 bases fitting TRBD2. This CDR3 region has 13 residues. The germline V gene encodes CDR1 SQVTM and CDR2 ANQGSEA. V shed 6 bases and J 7 bases; nucleotides not matched to a gene: 8. The DNA of the CDR3 is TGCAGCGTGACGGGAGGGCCGACTAATGAGCAGTTCTTC. It yields the protein CSVTGGPTNEQFF.

As DNA, the CDR3 is TGTGCCACCCGGGCAGGGGACTACGAGCAGTACTTC. This sequence encodes CATRAGDYEQYF. The chain links TRBV6-5 to TRBJ2-7, with D maybe TRBD1 (6 bases). CDR3 length: 12 amino acids. The germline V and J ends were trimmed by 10 bases and 3 bases, with 13 bases remaining between them. Germline CDR1 is MNHEY and CDR2 is SVGAGI.

The V and J genes are TRBV7-9 and TRBJ1-6, with TRBD1 matching 7 bases. V was pared by 5 bases and J by 7 bases, with 5 bases of the junction left unmatched. Germline-derived CDR1 and CDR2 are SEHNR and FQNEAQ (reference sequence). CDR3 length: 14 amino acids. The CDR3: CASSPGQLNSPLHF. The CDR3 DNA follows: TGTGCCAGCAGCCCGGGACAGCTGAATTCACCCCTCCACTTT.

Remarks on this clone: This sample includes further DNA sequences coding for the same CDR3. The rearrangement uses TRBV7-9 and TRBJ2-5; 8 nucleotides line up with TRBD1. J gave up 2 bases and V 1 base, and 3 bases lay outside the gene matches. CDR3 length: 15 amino acids. Looked up from germline, CDR1 is SEHNR and CDR2 is FQNEAQ (reference sequence). For the CDR3, the DNA is TGTGCCAGCAGCTTAGGGACAGGGCCTCAAGAGACCCAGTACTTC. Residues: CASSLGTGPQETQYF. The complete variable domain, with remaining parts taken from reference TRBV7-9 and TRBJ2-5, reads DTGVSQNPRHKITKRGQNVTFRCDPISEHNRLYWYRQTLGQGPEFLTYFQNEAQLEKSRLLSDRFSAERPKGSFSTLEIQRTEQGDSAMYLCASSLGTGPQETQYFGPGTRLLVL.

The rearrangement joins TRBV28 to TRBJ1-3, with D uncertain. CDR1 and CDR2 from the germline V gene are MDHEN and SYDVKM. V lost 5 bases to trimming and J lost 4 bases, with 9 bases between them. CDR3 length: 13 residues. CDR3 protein: CASSLAGGNTIYF. The CDR3 DNA is TGTGCCAGCAGTCTCGCGGGAGGAAACACCATATATTTT.

In nucleotides, the CDR3 is TGCGCCAGCAGCCCCCTAGTAGCGGGGGCCCACAATGAGCAGTTCTTC. Its translation: CASSPLVAGAHNEQFF. The rearrangement links TRBV5-1 to TRBJ2-1; 9 positions agree with TRBD2. This CDR3 has 16 amino acids. With V trimmed by 4 bases and J by 5 bases, 10 bases remained unmatched. CDR1 and CDR2 from the germline V gene are SGHRS and YFSETQ.

The chain is built from TRBV7-2 and TRBJ1-1, with TRBD1 matching 9 bases. From germline, CDR1 is SGHTA and CDR2 FQGNSA. V was clipped by 6 bases and J by 7 bases; unmatched bases: 6. The CDR3 contains 13 residues. The CDR3 bases are TGTGCCAGCAGGCCCCGGGACAGGGATGAAGCTTTCTTT. Protein product: CASRPRDRDEAFF.

There are a few counts of this clone. V is TRBV28 and J is TRBJ2-7; D is possibly TRBD2 (6 bases). CDR3 length: 12 amino acids. Germline values: CDR1 MDHEN, CDR2 SYDVKM. Trimming shortened V by 8 bases and J by 4 bases, and 12 bases separated the two germline ends. In DNA form, the CDR3 reads TGTGCCAGCTCCCCCCGGGAGTACGAGCAGTACTTC. This sequence encodes CASSPREYEQYF.

This clone was detected once. The chain links TRBV24-1 to TRBJ2-1, with D possibly TRBD1 on 5 matching bases. This CDR3 region has 14 residues. Trimming removed 3 bases at V and 6 bases at J, with 11 bases between. In germline, CDR1 is KGHDR, CDR2 SFDVKD. In DNA, the CDR3 is TGTGCCACCAGTGATCGACAGAGCTCCAATGAGCAGTTCTTC. Protein product: CATSDRQSSNEQFF.

This chain uses TRBV2 with TRBJ2-3; 10 bases map to TRBD2. Per germline, CDR1 SNHLY and CDR2 FYNNEI. The CDR3 is 16 residues long. V was clipped by 1 base and J by 4 bases; unmatched bases: 5. This CDR3 is CASSEEGLAQSDTQYF. The CDR3 DNA reads as TGTGCCAGCAGTGAAGAGGGACTAGCGCAATCAGATACGCAGTATTTT.

This chain links TRBV2 with TRBJ1-1, with D unclear. The CDR3 extends over 11 amino acids. Germline assignment: CDR1 SNHLY and CDR2 FYNNEI. V lost 4 bases and J 3 bases, leaving 3 bases between the germline ends. The CDR3 nucleotides read TGTGCCAGCAGTGCCGACACTGAAGCTTTCTTT. Protein: CASSADTEAFF.

The chain couples TRBV19 to TRBJ2-7; TRBD1 aligns across 7 bases. The germline V gene has CDR1 LNHDA and CDR2 SQIVND (reference sequence). The CDR3 contains 14 residues. V lost 5 bases and J lost 4; bases outside the gene matches: 8. The CDR3 sequence: CASSSTGVDYEQYF. In DNA, the CDR3 is TGTGCCAGTAGTTCCACAGGGGTGGATTACGAGCAGTACTTC.

This clone has just one count. Germline and junction disagree at one end, which may indicate a read error. The chain is built from TRBV2 and TRBJ2-3; maybe TRBD2 (7 bases). Per germline, CDR1 SNHLY and CDR2 FYNNEI. The CDR3 totals 16 residues. As DNA, the CDR3 is TGTGCCCGCAGCCTGAATGGGGGGGGGCGGGCAGATACGCAGTATTTT. It yields the protein CARSLNGGGRADTQYF.

This sequence joins TRBV3-1 (or the pseudogene TRBV3-2) and TRBJ2-7; D unresolved. Trimming took off 1 base at V and 3 bases at J, with 16 bases between the two ends. This CDR3 has 16 residues. Per the germline V gene, CDR1 is LGHDT and CDR2 is YNNKEL (reference sequence). The CDR3 loop is CASSQGTFGNHYEQYF. CDR3 DNA sequence: TGTGCCAGCAGCCAAGGAACTTTCGGTAACCACTACGAGCAGTACTTC.

V gene TRBV10-3 combines with J gene TRBJ1-2; 8 positions match TRBD1. J was trimmed by 5 bases and V by 0 bases; bases with no gene match: 5. CDR3 length: 15 amino acids. CDR1 ENHRY and CDR2 SYGVKD come from the germline V gene. This CDR3 reads CAISESQGARYGYTF. Here the CDR3 DNA reads TGTGCCATCAGTGAGTCTCAGGGGGCGCGGTATGGCTACACCTTC.

V gene TRBV28 combines with J gene TRBJ1-2; TRBD1 might be the D (6 bases). Trimming stripped 3 bases from V and 8 bases from J, with 16 bases between. The CDR3 is made up of 14 amino acids. CDR1 is MDHEN and CDR2 is SYDVKM in the germline V gene. The CDR3 protein is CASSFNRVVGGYTF. The CDR3 DNA follows: TGTGCCAGCAGTTTCAACAGGGTGGTGGGGGGCTACACCTTC.

A few counts support this clone. The chain carries TRBV19 and TRBJ1-5; D is ambiguous. Trimming took 4 bases from V and 2 from J, leaving 9 bases between them. Germline CDR1 LNHDA, CDR2 SQIVND (reference sequence). CDR3 length: 14 amino acids. DNA of the CDR3: TGTGCCAGTAGTAATCTAGAGCGCAATCAGCCCCAGCATTTT. Encoded protein: CASSNLERNQPQHF. Complete variable domain (other parts from reference TRBV19 and TRBJ1-5): DGGITQSPKYLFRKEGQNVTLSCEQNLNHDAMYWYRQDPGQGLRLIYYSQIVNDFQKGDIAEGYSVSREKKESFPLTVTSAQKNPTAFYLCASSNLERNQPQHFGDGTRLSIL.